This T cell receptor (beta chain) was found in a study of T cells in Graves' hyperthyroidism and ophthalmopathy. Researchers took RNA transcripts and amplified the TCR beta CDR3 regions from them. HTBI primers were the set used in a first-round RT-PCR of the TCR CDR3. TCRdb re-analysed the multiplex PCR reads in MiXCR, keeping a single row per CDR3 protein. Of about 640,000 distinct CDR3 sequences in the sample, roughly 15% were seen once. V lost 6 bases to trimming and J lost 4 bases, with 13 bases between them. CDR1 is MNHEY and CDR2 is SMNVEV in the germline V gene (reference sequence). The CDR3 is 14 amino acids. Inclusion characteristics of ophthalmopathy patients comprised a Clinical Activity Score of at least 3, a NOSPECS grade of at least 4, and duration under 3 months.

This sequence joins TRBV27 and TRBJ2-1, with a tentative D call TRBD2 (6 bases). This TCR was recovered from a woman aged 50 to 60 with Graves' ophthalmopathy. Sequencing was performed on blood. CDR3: CASSGGHLYNEQFF. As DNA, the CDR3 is TGTGCCAGCAGCGGAGGGCACCTGTACAATGAGCAGTTCTTC.